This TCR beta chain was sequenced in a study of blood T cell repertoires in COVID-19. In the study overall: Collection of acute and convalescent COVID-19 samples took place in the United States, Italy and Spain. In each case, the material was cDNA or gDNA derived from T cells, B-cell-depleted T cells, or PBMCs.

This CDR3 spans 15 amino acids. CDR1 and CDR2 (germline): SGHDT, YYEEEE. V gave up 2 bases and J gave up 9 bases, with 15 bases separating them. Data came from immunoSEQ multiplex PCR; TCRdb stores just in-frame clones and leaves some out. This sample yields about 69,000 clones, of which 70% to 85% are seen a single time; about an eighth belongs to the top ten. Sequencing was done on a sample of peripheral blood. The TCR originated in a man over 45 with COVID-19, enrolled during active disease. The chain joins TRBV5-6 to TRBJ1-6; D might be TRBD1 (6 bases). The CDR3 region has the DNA TGTGCCAGCAGCTTCAGTCGGCAGGGGAGTTCACCCCTCCACTTT. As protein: CASSFSRQGSSPLHF.